This T cell receptor (beta chain) derives from a study of Ad26.COV2.S vaccination and SARS-CoV-2 variants. The wider study: The COV1001 Ad26.COV2.S trial arm included the donor.

Study-level findings and limits: Higher spike-specific TCR breadth was found in vaccine recipients than in placebo recipients.

TCRdb keeps only in-frame clones here, not all; method: immunoSEQ multiplex PCR. The repertoire holds more than 300,000 clones, with around nine tenths as singletons. Treatment meaning: some 20 received Ad26.COV2.S at low or high dose, single or two shots; about 5 received placebo; per-sample allocation not given. Specimens were obtained on day 63 following the first vaccine or placebo injection. With respect to this clone: The target antigen is unknown.

The TCR was taken from a person between 18 and 65 years old who received the Ad26.COV2.S COVID-19 vaccine or a placebo. This material consisted of peripheral blood, taken in a trial of Ad26.COV2.S vaccine versus placebo.

The CDR3, as DNA: TGTGCCAGCAGTAGCGGGCGACTAGCGGGGGGATACAATGAGCAGTTCTTC. Translation gives CASSSGRLAGGYNEQFF. The chain recombines TRBV6-2 or TRBV6-3 with TRBJ2-1; 13 bases align to TRBD2. This CDR3 is 17 amino acids long. With V trimmed by 5 bases and J by 4 bases, 8 bases remained unmatched. CDR1 is MNHEY, CDR2 SVGEGT, per germline.